This T cell receptor beta chain was sequenced during a study of response to subunit inactivated influenza vaccine. Points from the study as a whole: Few additional T cells are recruited per seasonal influenza vaccination, authors suggested.

CDR3 length equals 11 residues. Trimming removed 1 base from V and 6 bases from J, with 6 bases in between. Germline-derived CDR1 and CDR2 are DFQATT and SNEGSKA (reference sequence). TCRdb reprocessed the RT-PCR reads with MiXCR, giving one entry per CDR3 protein. Altogether approximately 230,000 distinct CDR3 sequences are present, over 9% being singletons, with the ten largest covering less than 8.5%. As concerns this clonotype: Its antigen is still unknown.

The material was non-naive T cells sorted from PBMCs, obtained 14 to 15 days before vaccination. This sequence originates from a man aged 50 to 60 who received an inactivated influenza vaccine. The rearrangement joins TRBV20-1 to TRBJ1-1; D is undetermined. The CDR3 reads CSARALSEAFF. CDR3 nucleotides: TGCAGTGCTAGAGCTTTATCTGAAGCTTTCTTT.